This record covers a single T cell receptor beta chain. This sample was included in a study of blood T cell repertoires in COVID-19. As for the study in general: Samples taken during acute and convalescent COVID-19 were collected in the United States, Italy and Spain. PBMCs, B-cell-depleted T cells, or T cells provided the cDNA or gDNA that made up the material.

Original processing methods: Nucleated cell number was recorded as an estimate derived from reference gene primer amplification. Generated by immunoSEQ multiplex PCR, the TCRdb table keeps only in-frame clones and is missing some. V, J and clone size are those of that table, while D and trimming were read from the DNA. The repertoire holds roughly 260,000 clones, more than 85% seen once, with approximately 2.6% in the top ten. Trimming took off 3 bases at V and 9 bases at J, with 9 bases between the two ends. Germline V lookup: CDR1 LNHDA, CDR2 SQIVND (reference sequence). This CDR3 has 13 amino acids.

The TCR sequence derives from a person aged 18-35 years with COVID-19, enrolled during active disease. Sequenced: peripheral blood. The chain links TRBV19 to TRBJ1-6; D remains ambiguous. CDR3 bases: TGTGCCAGTAGTATCGAAATCGGTTCACCCCTCCACTTT. It yields the protein CASSIEIGSPLHF. Supplemented by reference TRBV19 and TRBJ1-6, the full variable domain reads DGGITQSPKYLFRKEGQNVTLSCEQNLNHDAMYWYRQDPGQGLRLIYYSQIVNDFQKGDIAEGYSVSREKKESFPLTVTSAQKNPTAFYLCASSIEIGSPLHFGNGTRLTVT.